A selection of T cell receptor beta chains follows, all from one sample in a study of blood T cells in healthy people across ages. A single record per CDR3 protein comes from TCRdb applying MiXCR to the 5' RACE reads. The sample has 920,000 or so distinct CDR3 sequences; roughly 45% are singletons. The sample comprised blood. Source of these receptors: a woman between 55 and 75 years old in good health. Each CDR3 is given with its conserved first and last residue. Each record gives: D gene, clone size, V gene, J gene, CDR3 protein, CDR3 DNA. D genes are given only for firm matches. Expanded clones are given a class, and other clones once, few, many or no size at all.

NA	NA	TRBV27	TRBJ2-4	CASSLFPTFTTVTKNIQYF	TGTGCCAGCAGTTTATTTCCCACATTCACTACCGTAACCAAAAACATTCAGTACTTC
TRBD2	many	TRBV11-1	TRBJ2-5	CASSEGTSGPQETQYF	TGTGCCAGCAGCGAAGGGACTAGCGGACCCCAAGAGACCCAGTACTTC
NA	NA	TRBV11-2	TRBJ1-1	CASSLTAGDTEAFF	TGTGCCAGCAGCTTAACCGCGGGGGACACTGAAGCTTTCTTT
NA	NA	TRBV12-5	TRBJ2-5	CASGLRQDPYGETQYF	TGTGCTAGTGGTTTAAGGCAGGACCCGTACGGGGAGACCCAGTACTTC
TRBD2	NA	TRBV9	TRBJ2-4	CASSVRTSVQYF	TGTGCCAGCAGCGTCCGGACTAGCGTCCAGTACTTC
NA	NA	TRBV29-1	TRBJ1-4	CSVVVVGEKLFF	TGCAGCGTTGTTGTGGTGGGGGAAAAACTGTTTTTT
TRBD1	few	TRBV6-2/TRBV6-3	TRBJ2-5	CASSPRQGPQETQYF	TGTGCCAGCAGCCCCAGACAGGGACCCCAAGAGACCCAGTACTTC
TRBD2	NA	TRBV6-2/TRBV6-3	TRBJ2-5	CASSNPISGYGKETQYF	TGTGCCAGCAGCAACCCCATTAGCGGGTACGGGAAGGAGACCCAGTACTTC
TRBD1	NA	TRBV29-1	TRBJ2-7	CSVETGGLTYEQYF	TGCAGCGTTGAGACAGGGGGGCTAACCTACGAGCAGTACTTC
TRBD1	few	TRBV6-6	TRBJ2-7	CASRGTGPPYEQYF	TGTGCCAGCAGAGGGACAGGGCCACCCTACGAGCAGTACTTC
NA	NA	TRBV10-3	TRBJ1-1	CAIRLTQGSTEAFF	TGTGCCATCAGGCTGACTCAGGGTAGCACTGAAGCTTTCTTT
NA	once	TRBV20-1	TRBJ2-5	CSARDGGQGRETQYF	TGCAGTGCTAGAGATGGGGGCCAGGGTCGGGAGACCCAGTACTTC
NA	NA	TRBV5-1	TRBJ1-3	CASSLDVSGNTIYF	TGCGCCAGCAGCTTGGACGTCTCTGGAAACACCATATATTTT
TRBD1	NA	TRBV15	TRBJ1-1	CATSRGQGPEAFF	TGTGCCACCAGCAGAGGACAGGGCCCTGAAGCTTTCTTT
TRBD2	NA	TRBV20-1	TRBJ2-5	CSAPIAGVKETQYF	TGCAGTGCACCCATAGCGGGAGTTAAAGAGACCCAGTACTTC
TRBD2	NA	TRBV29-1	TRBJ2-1	CSVRREGFYNEQFF	TGCAGCGTTCGGCGGGAGGGATTTTACAATGAGCAGTTCTTC
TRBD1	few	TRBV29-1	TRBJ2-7	CSVDTSGTGGRAQYF	TGCAGCGTTGACACCTCCGGGACAGGTGGACGGGCGCAGTACTTC
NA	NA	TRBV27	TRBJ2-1	CASGTTRSYNEQFF	TGTGCCAGCGGAACGACTAGATCCTACAATGAGCAGTTCTTC
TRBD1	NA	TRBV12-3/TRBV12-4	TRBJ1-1	CASSLARGQGDSTEAFF	TGTGCCAGCAGTTTAGCGCGGGGACAGGGTGATTCGACTGAAGCTTTCTTT
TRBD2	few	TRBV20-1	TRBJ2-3	CSARFSGSRGDTQYF	TGCAGTGCTAGGTTTAGCGGGAGCCGGGGAGATACGCAGTATTTT
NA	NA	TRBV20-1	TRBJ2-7	CSAPGRSFYEQYF	TGCAGTGCTCCGGGACGGTCCTTCTACGAGCAGTACTTC
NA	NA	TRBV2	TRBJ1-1	CVSSDPWTNTEAFF	TGTGTCAGCAGTGACCCATGGACGAACACTGAAGCTTTCTTT
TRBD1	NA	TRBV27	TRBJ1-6	CARRPKTGGVSSPLHF	TGTGCCCGCAGGCCTAAGACAGGGGGCGTGAGTTCACCCCTCCACTTT
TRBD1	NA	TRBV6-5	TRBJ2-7	CASSFFYGLGTGSSYEQYF	TGTGCCAGCAGTTTTTTCTACGGCCTCGGGACAGGGAGCTCCTACGAGCAGTACTTC
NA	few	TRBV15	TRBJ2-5	CATSRGIETQYF	TGTGCCACCAGCAGAGGGATAGAGACCCAGTACTTC
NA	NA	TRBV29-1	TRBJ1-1	CSVEVGRGWSTEAFF	TGCAGCGTTGAAGTGGGTAGGGGGTGGAGCACTGAAGCTTTCTTT
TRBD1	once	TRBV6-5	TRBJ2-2	CASSYSWRQGPFLTGELFF	TGTGCCAGCAGTTACTCCTGGAGACAGGGCCCCTTTTTGACCGGGGAGCTGTTTTTT
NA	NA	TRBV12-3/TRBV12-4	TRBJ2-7	CASSRESPYKQYF	TGTGCCAGCAGCCGGGAGAGCCCCTACAAGCAGTACTTC
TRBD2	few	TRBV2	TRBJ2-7	CASTQRESSYEQYF	TGTGCCAGCACCCAGCGGGAGAGCTCCTACGAGCAGTACTTC
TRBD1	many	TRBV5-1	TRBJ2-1	CASSLGTGRNEQFF	TGCGCCAGCAGCTTGGGGACAGGTCGCAATGAGCAGTTCTTC
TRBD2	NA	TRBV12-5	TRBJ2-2	CASGPPNGRAGAGELFF	TGTGCTAGTGGTCCCCCTAACGGGAGGGCCGGGGCCGGGGAGCTGTTTTTT
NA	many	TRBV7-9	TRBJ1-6	CASSLPDSPLHF	TGTGCCAGCAGCTTACCAGATTCACCCCTCCACTTT
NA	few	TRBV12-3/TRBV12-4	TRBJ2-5	CASSYVEETQYF	TGTGCCAGCAGTTACGTCGAAGAGACCCAGTACTTC
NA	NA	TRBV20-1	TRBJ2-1	CSAPIPLVDGFGEQFF	TGCAGTGCCCCGATCCCCCTAGTGGACGGCTTCGGGGAGCAGTTCTTC
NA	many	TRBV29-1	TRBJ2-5	CSVAQGMRETQYF	TGCAGCGTTGCTCAGGGGATGAGAGAGACCCAGTACTTC
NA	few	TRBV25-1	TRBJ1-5	CASSEGRSGRSNQPQHF	TGTGCCAGCAGTGAAGGTAGATCGGGACGGAGCAATCAGCCCCAGCATTTT
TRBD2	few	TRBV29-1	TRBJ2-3	CSVDSGRGGTDTQYF	TGCAGCGTTGATAGCGGGAGGGGGGGGACAGATACGCAGTATTTT
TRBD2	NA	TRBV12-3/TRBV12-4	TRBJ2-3	CASSLRLAGGAPTDMQYF	TGTGCCAGCAGTTTAAGGCTAGCGGGAGGCGCGCCCACAGATATGCAGTATTTT
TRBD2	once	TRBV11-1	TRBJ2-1	CASSPREGLRNEQFF	TGTGCCAGCAGCCCGCGGGAGGGCCTGAGAAATGAGCAGTTCTTC
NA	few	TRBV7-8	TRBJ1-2	CASNFDDRNPNYGYTF	TGTGCCAGCAACTTTGACGACAGGAACCCTAACTATGGCTACACCTTC
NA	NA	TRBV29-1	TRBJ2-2	CSVGLSLSTGELFF	TGCAGCGTGGGGCTGAGTCTGAGCACCGGGGAGCTGTTTTTT
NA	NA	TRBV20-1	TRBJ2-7	CSASRWGTYEQYF	TGCAGTGCTAGCAGGTGGGGAACCTACGAGCAGTACTTC
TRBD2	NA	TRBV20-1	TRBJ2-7	CSAGAPSGRVFEQYF	TGCAGTGCTGGGGCTCCTAGCGGTCGAGTATTCGAGCAGTACTTC
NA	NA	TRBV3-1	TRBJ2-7	CASSRQLGLESNEQYF	TGTGCCAGCAGCCGACAATTAGGCCTCGAAAGCAACGAGCAGTACTTC
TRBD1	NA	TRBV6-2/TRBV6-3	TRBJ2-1	CASRTGQGFYNEQFF	TGTGCCAGCAGAACCGGACAGGGCTTCTACAATGAGCAGTTCTTC
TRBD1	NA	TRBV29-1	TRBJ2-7	CSVLPGQEGEQYF	TGCAGCGTCTTACCCGGACAGGAAGGCGAGCAGTACTTC
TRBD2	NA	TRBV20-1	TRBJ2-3	CSSRGVTDTQYF	TGCAGCTCCCGGGGGGTGACAGATACGCAGTATTTT
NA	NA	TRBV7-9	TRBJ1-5	CASSRTGGGSNQPQHF	TGTGCCAGCAGCCGGACCGGTGGGGGGTCCAATCAGCCCCAGCATTTT
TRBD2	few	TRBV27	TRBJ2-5	CASSFIGAGGGEQYF	TGTGCCAGCAGTTTCATCGGGGCGGGAGGTGGTGAGCAGTACTTC
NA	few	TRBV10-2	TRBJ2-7	CASQQSSYEQYF	TGCGCCAGCCAACAGAGCTCCTACGAGCAGTACTTC